Listed here is a single T cell receptor beta chain. Germline V CDR1 and CDR2: MNHEY, SVGAGI. V was cut by 0 bases and J by 3 bases, with 11 bases left in between. This CDR3 spans 16 amino acids. Libraries were prepared by immunoSEQ multiplex PCR; TCRdb keeps only in-frame clonotypes and omits some of them. The repertoire holds 500,000 to 750,000 clones, with approximately 90% as singletons. The data were obtained in a study of shared T cell receptors in the human thymus. The sample was also reused in another study, on human thymus T cells. From that study: Each of the donors was a healthy Finnish infant who was undergoing open corrective cardiac surgery for congenital heart defects. Corrective cardiac operations yielded the resected thymus tissue. Among thymic and blood repertoires, usage of V and J genes appeared biased. Thymic repertoires overlap heavily among unrelated individuals, related research has reported.

The TCR comes from a boy in the first two years of life with a congenital heart defect. Specimen: thymocytes. The chain joins TRBV6-5 to TRBJ1-4; tentatively, D is TRBD1 (6 bases). CDR3 loop: CASSYSRGASNEKLFF. The CDR3 nucleotides read TGTGCCAGCAGTTACTCGCGGGGGGCGTCTAATGAAAAACTGTTTTTT.